This record concerns one T cell receptor (beta chain) sequence. Its specificity is not known. The data were taken from a study of a mutant IDH1 vaccine in newly diagnosed glioma. In the study overall: Commencement of vaccination occurred 4-6 weeks following radiotherapy alone, or concurrently with temozolomide cycles. Previous treatment comprised radiotherapy, temozolomide, or both, mostly both.

Using immunoSEQ multiplex PCR, the repertoire was profiled, and TCRdb retains in-frame clones only, with some absent. Of roughly 28,000 clones listed, about 85% are singletons. As to time point: week 23, last vaccination. Topical imiquimod was applied with each vaccine dose, which held 300 ug of mutant IDH1 20-mer peptide. This CDR3 spans 16 amino acids. Germline lookup yields CDR1 SQVTM and CDR2 ANQGSEA. With V trimmed by 3 bases and J by 7 bases, 12 bases remained unmatched. The sequencing used PBMCs, collected from a glioma patient whose treatment included an IDH1 peptide vaccine. The source of this sequence is a woman under 30 with glioma. The chain joins TRBV29-1 to TRBJ2-7; 13 nucleotides align to TRBD2. CDR3 DNA: TGCAGCGTTGAGGGGACTAGCGGGAAGGACGTCGGGGAGCAGTACTTC. Translating it yields CSVEGTSGKDVGEQYF.